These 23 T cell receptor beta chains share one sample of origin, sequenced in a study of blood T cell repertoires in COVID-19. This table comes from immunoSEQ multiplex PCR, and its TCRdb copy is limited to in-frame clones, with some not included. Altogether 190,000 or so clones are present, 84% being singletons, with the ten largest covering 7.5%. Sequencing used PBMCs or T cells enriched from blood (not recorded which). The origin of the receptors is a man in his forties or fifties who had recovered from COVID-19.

CDR3 DNA sequence: TGCGCCAGCAGCTTGGGGACGAGCGGTTTTAGAGAGCAGTACTTC. It encodes CASSLGTSGFREQYF. The chain is built from TRBV5-1 and TRBJ2-7; D is perhaps TRBD2 (5 bases). The CDR3 extends over 15 amino acids. The germline V gene has CDR1 SGHRS and CDR2 YFSETQ. Deletions cut 0 bases from V and 7 bases from J, with 17 bases between. Drawing the rest from reference TRBV5-1 and TRBJ2-7, the complete variable domain is KAGVTQTPRYLIKTRGQQVTLSCSPISGHRSVSWYQQTPGQGLQFLFEYFSETQRNKGNFPGRFSGRQFSNSRSEMNVSTLELGDSALYLCASSLGTSGFREQYFGPGTRLTVT.

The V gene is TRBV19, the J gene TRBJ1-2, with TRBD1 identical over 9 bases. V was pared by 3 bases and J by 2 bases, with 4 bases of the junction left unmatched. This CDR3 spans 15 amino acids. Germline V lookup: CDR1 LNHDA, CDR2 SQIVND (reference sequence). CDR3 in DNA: TGTGCCAGTAGTATTTGGACAGGGGACAACTATGGCTACACCTTC. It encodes CASSIWTGDNYGYTF.

The CDR3 DNA follows: TGTGCCAGCACTCTAAACAAGGGGGCGACTCAGCCCCAGCATTTT. As protein: CASTLNKGATQPQHF. The chain employs TRBV6-5 and TRBJ1-5; 7 bases align to TRBD1. Germline trimming cut 7 bases from V and 6 bases from J; bases unmatched to any gene: 12. The length of the CDR3 is 15 residues. Germline V gene sequence: CDR1 MNHEY, CDR2 SVGAGI.

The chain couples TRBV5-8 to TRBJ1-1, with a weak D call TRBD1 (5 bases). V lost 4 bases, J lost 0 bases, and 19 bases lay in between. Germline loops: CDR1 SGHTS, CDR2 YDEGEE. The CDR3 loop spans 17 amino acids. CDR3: CASSVGRDSTMNTEAFF. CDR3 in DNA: TGTGCCAGCAGCGTGGGCCGAGACAGCACAATGAACACTGAAGCTTTCTTT. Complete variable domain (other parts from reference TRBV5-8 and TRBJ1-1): EAGVTQSPTHLIKTRGQQATLRCSPISGHTSVYWYQQALGLGLQFLLWYDEGEERNRGNFPPRFSGRQFPNYSSELNVNALELEDSALYLCASSVGRDSTMNTEAFFGQGTRLTVV.

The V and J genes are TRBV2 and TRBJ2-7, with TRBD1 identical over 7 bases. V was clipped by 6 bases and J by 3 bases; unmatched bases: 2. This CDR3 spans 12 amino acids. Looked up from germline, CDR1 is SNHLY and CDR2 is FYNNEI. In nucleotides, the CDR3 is TGTGCCAGCAGGTCAGGGGGCTACGAGCAGTACTTC. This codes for CASRSGGYEQYF.

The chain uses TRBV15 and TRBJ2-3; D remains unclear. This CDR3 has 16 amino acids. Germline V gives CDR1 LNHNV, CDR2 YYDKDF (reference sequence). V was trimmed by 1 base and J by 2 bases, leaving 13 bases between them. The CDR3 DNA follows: TGTGCCACCAGCAGAGTGTATCTGGGCCCCACAGATACGCAGTATTTT. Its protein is CATSRVYLGPTDTQYF.

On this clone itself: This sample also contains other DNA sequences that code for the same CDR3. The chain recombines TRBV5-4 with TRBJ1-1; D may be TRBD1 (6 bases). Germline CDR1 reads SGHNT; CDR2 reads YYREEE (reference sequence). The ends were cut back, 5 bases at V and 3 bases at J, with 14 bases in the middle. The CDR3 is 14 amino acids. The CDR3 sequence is CASSLGSGDTEAFF. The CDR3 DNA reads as TGTGCCAGCAGTCTTGGTTCAGGGGACACTGAAGCTTTCTTT.

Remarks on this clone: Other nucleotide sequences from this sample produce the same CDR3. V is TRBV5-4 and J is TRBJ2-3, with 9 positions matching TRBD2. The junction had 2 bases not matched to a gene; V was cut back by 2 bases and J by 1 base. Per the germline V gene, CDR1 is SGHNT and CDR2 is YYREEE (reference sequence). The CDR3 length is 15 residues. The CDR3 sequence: CASSLAGGRTDTQYF. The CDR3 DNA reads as TGTGCCAGCAGCTTAGCGGGGGGCCGCACAGATACGCAGTATTTT.

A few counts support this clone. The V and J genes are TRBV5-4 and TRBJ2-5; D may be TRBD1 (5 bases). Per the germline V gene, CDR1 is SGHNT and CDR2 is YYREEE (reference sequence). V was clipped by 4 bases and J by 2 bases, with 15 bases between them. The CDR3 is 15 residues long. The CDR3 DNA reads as TGTGCCAGCAGCCAAAATCAGGACACACAAGAGACCCAGTACTTC. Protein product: CASSQNQDTQETQYF.

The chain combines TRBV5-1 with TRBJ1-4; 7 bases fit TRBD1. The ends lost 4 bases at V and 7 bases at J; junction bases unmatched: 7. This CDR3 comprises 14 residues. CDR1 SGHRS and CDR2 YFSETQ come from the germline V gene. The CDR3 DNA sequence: TGCGCCAGCAGCATTGGTCAGGGGGGTGAAAAACTGTTTTTT. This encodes CASSIGQGGEKLFF.

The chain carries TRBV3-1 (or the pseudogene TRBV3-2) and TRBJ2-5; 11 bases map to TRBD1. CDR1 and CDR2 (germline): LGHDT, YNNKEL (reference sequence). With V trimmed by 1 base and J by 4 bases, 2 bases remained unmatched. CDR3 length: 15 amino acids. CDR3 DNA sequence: TGTGCCAGCAGCCAAGCGGACAGGGGGCGAGAGACCCAGTACTTC. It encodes CASSQADRGRETQYF.

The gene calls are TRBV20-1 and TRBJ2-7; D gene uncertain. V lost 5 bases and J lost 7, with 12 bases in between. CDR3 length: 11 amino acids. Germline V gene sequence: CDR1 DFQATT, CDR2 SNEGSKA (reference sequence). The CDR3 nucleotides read TGCAGTGCTTATACCCAACGGGAGCAGTACTTC. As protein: CSAYTQREQYF.

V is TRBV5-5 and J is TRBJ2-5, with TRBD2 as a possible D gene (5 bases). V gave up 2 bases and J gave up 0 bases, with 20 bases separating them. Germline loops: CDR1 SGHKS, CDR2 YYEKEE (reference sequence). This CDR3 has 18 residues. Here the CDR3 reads CASSLVSWPAVYQETQYF. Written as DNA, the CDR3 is TGTGCCAGCAGCTTAGTATCTTGGCCAGCGGTTTACCAAGAGACCCAGTACTTC.

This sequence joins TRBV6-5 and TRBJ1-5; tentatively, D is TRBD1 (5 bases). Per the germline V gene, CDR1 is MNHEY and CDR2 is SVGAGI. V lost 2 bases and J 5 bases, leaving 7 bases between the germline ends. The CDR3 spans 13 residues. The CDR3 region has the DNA TGTGCCAGCAGTTACGCCAGGGATCAGCCCCAGCATTTT. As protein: CASSYARDQPQHF.

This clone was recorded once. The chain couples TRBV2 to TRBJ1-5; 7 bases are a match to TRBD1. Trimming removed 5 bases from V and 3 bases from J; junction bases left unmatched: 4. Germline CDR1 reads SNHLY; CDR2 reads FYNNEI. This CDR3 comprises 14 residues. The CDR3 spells CASSLDRANQPQHF. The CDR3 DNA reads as TGTGCCAGCAGTCTAGACAGGGCCAATCAGCCCCAGCATTTT. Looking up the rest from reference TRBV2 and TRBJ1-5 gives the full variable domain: EPEVTQTPSHQVTQMGQEVILRCVPISNHLYFYWYRQILGQKVEFLVSFYNNEISEKSEIFDDQFSVERPDGSNFTLKIRSTKLEDSAMYFCASSLDRANQPQHFGDGTRLSIL.

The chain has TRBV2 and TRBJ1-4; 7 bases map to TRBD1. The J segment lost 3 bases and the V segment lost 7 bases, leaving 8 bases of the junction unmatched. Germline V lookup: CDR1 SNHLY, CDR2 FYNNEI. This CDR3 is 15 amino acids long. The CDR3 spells CASKQGIGANEKLFF. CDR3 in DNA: TGTGCCAGCAAACAGGGGATAGGGGCTAATGAAAAACTGTTTTTT.

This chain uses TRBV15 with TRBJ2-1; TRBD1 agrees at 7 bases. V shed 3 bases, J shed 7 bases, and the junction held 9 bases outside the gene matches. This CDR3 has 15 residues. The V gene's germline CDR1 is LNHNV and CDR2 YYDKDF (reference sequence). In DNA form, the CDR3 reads TGTGCCACCAGCAGTCCGCGACAGGGCCCGAATGAGCAGTTCTTC. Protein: CATSSPRQGPNEQFF.

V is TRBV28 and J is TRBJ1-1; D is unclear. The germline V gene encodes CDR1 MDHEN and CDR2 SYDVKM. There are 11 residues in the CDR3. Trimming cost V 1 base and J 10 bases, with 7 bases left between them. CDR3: CASSLSHGAFF. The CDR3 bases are TGTGCCAGCAGTTTATCACATGGAGCTTTCTTT.

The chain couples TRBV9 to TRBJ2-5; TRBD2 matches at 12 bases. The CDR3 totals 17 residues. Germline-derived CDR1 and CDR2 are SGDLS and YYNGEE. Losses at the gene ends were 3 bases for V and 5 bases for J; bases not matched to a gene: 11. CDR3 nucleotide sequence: TGTGCCAGCAGCGCCTCAGCTAGCGGGGGGGCCGAGGAGACCCAGTACTTC. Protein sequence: CASSASASGGAEETQYF.

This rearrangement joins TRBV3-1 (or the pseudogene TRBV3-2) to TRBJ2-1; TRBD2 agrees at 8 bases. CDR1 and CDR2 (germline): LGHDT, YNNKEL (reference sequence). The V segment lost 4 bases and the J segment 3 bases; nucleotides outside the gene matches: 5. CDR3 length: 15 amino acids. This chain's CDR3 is CASSPGGGYYNEQFF. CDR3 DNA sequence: TGTGCCAGCAGCCCAGGCGGGGGGTACTACAATGAGCAGTTCTTC.

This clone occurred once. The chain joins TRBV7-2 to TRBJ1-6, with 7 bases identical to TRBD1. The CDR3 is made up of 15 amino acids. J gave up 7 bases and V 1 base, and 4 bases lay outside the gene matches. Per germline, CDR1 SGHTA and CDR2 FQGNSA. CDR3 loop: CASSLEGQPNSPLHF. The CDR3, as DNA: TGTGCCAGCAGCTTAGAGGGACAGCCCAATTCACCCCTCCACTTT.

Here the CDR3 DNA reads TGTGCCAGCAGCTTAGCTCAGGGGCGAGGCACTGAAGCTTTCTTT. Amino acid sequence: CASSLAQGRGTEAFF. This chain uses TRBV7-6 with TRBJ1-1, with D possibly matching TRBD1 (6 bases). CDR3 length equals 15 residues. The germline V and J ends were trimmed by 0 bases and 4 bases, with 12 bases remaining between them. The germline V gene has CDR1 SGHVS and CDR2 FNYEAQ.

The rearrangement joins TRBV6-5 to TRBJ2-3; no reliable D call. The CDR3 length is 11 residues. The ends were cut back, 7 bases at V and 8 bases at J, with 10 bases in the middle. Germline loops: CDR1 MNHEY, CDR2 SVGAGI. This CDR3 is CASTLFGTQYF. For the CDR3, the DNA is TGTGCCAGCACCCTTTTCGGTACGCAGTATTTT.